This T cell receptor beta chain came from a study of PD-L1 blockade in urothelial cancer. Study as a whole: Bladder-origin urothelial cancer in males covered about 85% of the 29 patients.

Produced via immunoSEQ multiplex PCR; TCRdb's table is partial and in-frame only. The data show about 120,000 clones, 85% to 90% seen once. Documented time point: peripheral blood 6 weeks after treatment start. The source was PBMCs, collected around atezolizumab (anti-PD-L1) treatment. The sequence came from a man in his sixties with urothelial cancer.

The DNA of the CDR3 is TGCAGCGTTGAACGCGGGGGGGCGTCTGAGACCCAGTACTTC. Its translation is CSVERGGASETQYF. V usage is TRBV29-1 and J usage is TRBJ2-5; 9 bases map to TRBD2. The trim removed 2 bases at V and 5 bases at J, leaving 6 bases unmatched. The germline gives CDR1 SQVTM, CDR2 ANQGSEA. CDR3 length: 14 amino acids.